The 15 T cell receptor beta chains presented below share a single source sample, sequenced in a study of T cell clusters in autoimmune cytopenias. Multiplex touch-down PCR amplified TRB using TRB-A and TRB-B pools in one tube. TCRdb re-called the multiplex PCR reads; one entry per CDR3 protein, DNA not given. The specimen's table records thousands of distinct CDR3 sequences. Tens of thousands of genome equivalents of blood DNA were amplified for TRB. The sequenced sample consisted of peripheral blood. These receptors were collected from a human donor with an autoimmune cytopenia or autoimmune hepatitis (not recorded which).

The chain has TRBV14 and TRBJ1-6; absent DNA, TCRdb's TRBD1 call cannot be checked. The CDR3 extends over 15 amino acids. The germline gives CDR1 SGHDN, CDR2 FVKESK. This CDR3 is CASSQEYRGLSPLHF.

The CDR3 loop is CSASGGATDTQYF. The chain uses TRBV20-1 and TRBJ2-3; TCRdb returns TRBD2, unconfirmable since there is no DNA. Germline V gives CDR1 DFQATT, CDR2 SNEGSKA (reference sequence). The CDR3 is 13 amino acids.

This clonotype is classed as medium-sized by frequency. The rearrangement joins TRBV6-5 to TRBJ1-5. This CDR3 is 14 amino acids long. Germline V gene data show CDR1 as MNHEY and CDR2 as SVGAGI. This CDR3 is CASSLEFGNQPQHF.

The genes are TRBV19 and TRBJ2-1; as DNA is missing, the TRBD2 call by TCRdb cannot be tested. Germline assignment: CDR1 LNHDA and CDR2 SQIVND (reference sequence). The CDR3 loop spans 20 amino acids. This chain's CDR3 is CASSSRGLAGGGISYNEQFF.

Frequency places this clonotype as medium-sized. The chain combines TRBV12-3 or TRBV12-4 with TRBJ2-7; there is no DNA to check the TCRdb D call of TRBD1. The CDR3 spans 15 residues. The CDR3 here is CASSSRGTHSYEQYF.

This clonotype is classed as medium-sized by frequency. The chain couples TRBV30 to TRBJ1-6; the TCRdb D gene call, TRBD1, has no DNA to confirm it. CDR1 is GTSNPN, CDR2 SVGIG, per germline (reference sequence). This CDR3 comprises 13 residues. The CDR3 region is CAWNGQGNSPLHF.

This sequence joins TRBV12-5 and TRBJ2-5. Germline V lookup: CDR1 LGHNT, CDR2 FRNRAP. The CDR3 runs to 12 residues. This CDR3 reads CASGNQDRAQYF. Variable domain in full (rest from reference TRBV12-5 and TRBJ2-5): DARVTQTPRHKVTEMGQEVTMRCQPILGHNTVFWYRQTMMQGLELLAYFRNRAPLDDSGMPKDRFSAEMPDATLATLKIQPSEPRDSAVYFCASGNQDRAQYFGPGTRLLVL.

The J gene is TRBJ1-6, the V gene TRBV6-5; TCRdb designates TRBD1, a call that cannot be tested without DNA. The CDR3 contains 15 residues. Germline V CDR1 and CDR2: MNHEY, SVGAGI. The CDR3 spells CATNSNAGTALPLHF.

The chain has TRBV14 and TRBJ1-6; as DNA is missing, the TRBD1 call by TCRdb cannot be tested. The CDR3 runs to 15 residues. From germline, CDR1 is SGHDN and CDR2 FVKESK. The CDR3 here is CASSPQGAGNSPLHF.

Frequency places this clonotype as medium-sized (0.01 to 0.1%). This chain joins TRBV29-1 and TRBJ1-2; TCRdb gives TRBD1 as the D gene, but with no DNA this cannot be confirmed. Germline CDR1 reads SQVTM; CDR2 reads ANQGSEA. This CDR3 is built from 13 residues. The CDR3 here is CSVRRSGGYGYTF. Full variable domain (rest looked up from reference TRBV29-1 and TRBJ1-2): SAVISQKPSRDICQRGTSLTIQCQVDSQVTMMFWYRQQPGQSLTLIATANQGSEATYESGFVIDKFPISRPNLTFSTLTVSNMSPEDSSIYLCSVRRSGGYGYTFGSGTRLTVV.

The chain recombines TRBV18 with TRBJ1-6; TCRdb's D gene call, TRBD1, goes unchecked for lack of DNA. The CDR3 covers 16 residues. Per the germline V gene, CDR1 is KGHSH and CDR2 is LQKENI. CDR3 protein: CASSLGTGGTYSPLHF.

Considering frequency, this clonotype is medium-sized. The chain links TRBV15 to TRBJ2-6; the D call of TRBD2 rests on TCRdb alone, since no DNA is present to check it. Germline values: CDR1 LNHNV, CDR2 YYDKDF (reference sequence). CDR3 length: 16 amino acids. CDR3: CATSRVGRAGANVLTF.

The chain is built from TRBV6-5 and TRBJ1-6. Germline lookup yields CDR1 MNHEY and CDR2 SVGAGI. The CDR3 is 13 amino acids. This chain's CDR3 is CASSEDQASPLHF.

CDR3 region: CASSEQGVNSPLHF. The rearrangement joins TRBV12-3 or TRBV12-4 to TRBJ1-6; as DNA is missing, the TRBD1 call by TCRdb cannot be tested. The CDR3 extends over 14 amino acids.

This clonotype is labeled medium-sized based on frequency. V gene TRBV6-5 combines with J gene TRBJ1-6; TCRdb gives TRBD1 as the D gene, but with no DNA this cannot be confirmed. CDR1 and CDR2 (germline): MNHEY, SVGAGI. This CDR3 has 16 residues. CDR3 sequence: CASSDTTGRNNSPLHF.